The clone carrying this T cell receptor (beta chain) has only one observation. What it binds is unknown. Assay used: immunoSEQ multiplex PCR; TCRdb lists only in-frame clones, some missing. Among approximately 12,000 clones, roughly 92% were seen once, and the ten largest hold about 20%. In every patient, relapse followed autologous stem cell transplantation, while exposure to brentuximab vedotin differed. Patients had relapsed/refractory classical Hodgkin lymphoma with complete response, partial response or progressive disease as best response. The data belong to a study of PD-1 blockade in classical Hodgkin lymphoma. Study in general: Nivolumab was administered to patients intravenously at 3 mg/kg every 2 weeks.

Study results and limitations: CD4+ TCR diversity climbed significantly by C4D1, unlike CD8+ TCR diversity. Complete responders showed a baseline diversity that resembled the diversity of newly diagnosed patients.

Here the sequenced sample was peripheral blood mononuclear cells (PBMCs), taken at baseline. This sequence was found in a human donor with classical Hodgkin lymphoma.

The CDR3 sequence is CASSLDRSNTEAFF. The CDR3 region has the DNA TGTGCCAGCAGCTTAGACAGGTCGAACACTGAAGCTTTCTTT. The chain joins TRBV13 to TRBJ1-1; D might be TRBD1 (5 bases). The germline V gene has CDR1 PRHDT and CDR2 FYEKMQ (reference sequence). CDR3 length equals 14 residues. V was trimmed by 1 base and J by 1 base, leaving 7 bases between them.